This entry lists 31 T cell receptor beta chains sequenced from one sample in a study of cytomegalovirus exposure and HLA in healthy donors. The PCR ran on 60 Vbeta and 13 Jbeta primers. Profiling relied on immunoSEQ multiplex PCR, and the TCRdb table lists in-frame clones only, not all of them. This repertoire shows around 120,000 clones, approximately 78% found once; its top ten account for approximately 6%. Material: PBMCs. These receptors originate from a woman aged 40 to 49 in good health and CMV-seropositive.

The chain employs TRBV27 and TRBJ1-5; 7 nucleotides agree with TRBD1. The CDR3 is 15 residues long. CDR1 MNHEY and CDR2 SMNVEV come from the germline V gene (reference sequence). Trimming removed 4 bases from V and 4 bases from J; junction bases left unmatched: 7. CDR3 sequence (DNA): TGTGCCAGCAGTTCGGGACAGCTCCGAAATCAGCCCCAGCATTTT. Encoded protein: CASSSGQLRNQPQHF.

V and J are TRBV11-1 and TRBJ2-7; 11 bases line up with TRBD1. In germline, CDR1 is SGHAT, CDR2 FQDESV (reference sequence). Trimming took 3 bases from V and 4 from J; bases not matched to a gene: 17. The CDR3 length is 19 residues. The CDR3 is CASSFSPGGGQGASYEQYF. CDR3 in DNA: TGTGCCAGCAGCTTTAGCCCGGGCGGAGGACAGGGGGCTTCGTACGAGCAGTACTTC.

This clone was recorded once. The chain links TRBV7-9 to TRBJ1-4; 9 bases fit TRBD1. After removal of 8 bases from V and 8 bases from J, the junction contained 15 bases not matched to a gene. CDR1 SEHNR and CDR2 FQNEAQ come from the germline V gene (reference sequence). The CDR3 runs to 16 residues. CDR3 coding DNA: TGTGCCAGCGTCTTAGTGGGGGACAGGGTAAACGAAAAACTGTTTTTT. Encoded protein: CASVLVGDRVNEKLFF.

The chain links TRBV9 to TRBJ1-1, with D unclear. Trimming shortened V by 3 bases and J by 2 bases, and 11 bases separated the two germline ends. The length of the CDR3 is 14 residues. Germline CDR1 reads SGDLS; CDR2 reads YYNGEE. Here the CDR3 DNA reads TGTGCCAGCAGCGCAGCTGGGCCTAACACTGAAGCTTTCTTT. Its protein is CASSAAGPNTEAFF.

The chain joins TRBV30 to TRBJ2-2, with D tentatively TRBD2 (5 bases). V lost 3 bases to trimming and J lost 1 base, with 6 bases between them. Germline V CDR1 and CDR2: GTSNPN, SVGIG (reference sequence). The CDR3 totals 13 residues. CDR3 bases: TGTGCCTGGAGGACTATGAACACCGGGGAGCTGTTTTTT. This translates into CAWRTMNTGELFF.

The genes are TRBV9 and TRBJ1-3; D may be TRBD1 (5 bases). Germline CDR1 is SGDLS and CDR2 is YYNGEE. The CDR3 contains 13 residues. Trimming removed 5 bases at V and 4 bases at J, with 10 bases between. The CDR3 loop is CASSPGSGNTIYF. The CDR3 DNA follows: TGTGCCAGCAGTCCAGGGTCCGGAAACACCATATATTTT.

This chain links TRBV29-1 with TRBJ1-1; D perhaps matches TRBD1 (5 bases). Germline assignment: CDR1 SQVTM and CDR2 ANQGSEA. Trimming stripped 2 bases from V and 7 bases from J, with 17 bases between. There are 14 residues in the CDR3. The DNA for the CDR3 is TGCAGCGTTGAAAACCCCGTCGGGGGGGGTGAAGCTTTCTTT. It codes for CSVENPVGGGEAFF.

This sequence joins TRBV27 and TRBJ2-1; TRBD2 matches 15 bases. The CDR3 consists of 16 residues. Germline-derived CDR1 and CDR2 are MNHEY and SMNVEV (reference sequence). Trimming at V came to 1 base and at J to 8 bases, leaving 3 bases not matched to a gene. CDR3 nucleotides: TGTGCCAGCAGTTTATGGACTAGCGGGGGGGCGCATGAGCAGTTCTTC. It specifies CASSLWTSGGAHEQFF.

The chain is built from TRBV28 and TRBJ1-1, with TRBD1 matching 11 bases. This CDR3 has 15 residues. J lost 5 bases, V lost 6 bases, and 8 bases had no gene match. The germline V gene encodes CDR1 MDHEN and CDR2 SYDVKM. CDR3 residues: CASSPSGQGVTEAFF. Here the CDR3 DNA reads TGTGCCAGCAGCCCCTCGGGACAGGGGGTAACTGAAGCTTTCTTT.

The chain joins TRBV5-1 to TRBJ1-1; 8 bases are shared with TRBD1. CDR3 length: 14 amino acids. Germline V gives CDR1 SGHRS, CDR2 YFSETQ. V lost 2 bases and J lost 4; bases outside the gene matches: 4. The CDR3 loop reads CASSLGQGGTEAFF. CDR3 DNA: TGCGCCAGCAGCTTAGGACAGGGCGGCACTGAAGCTTTCTTT.

As DNA, the CDR3 is TGTGCCAGCGGGCTAGCGGAACTTAAGGAGCAGTACTTC. Translation: CASGLAELKEQYF. The chain has TRBV11-1 and TRBJ2-7; TRBD2 aligns across 7 bases. J was trimmed by 7 bases and V by 8 bases; bases with no gene match: 11. The V gene's germline CDR1 is SGHAT and CDR2 FQDESV (reference sequence). The CDR3 spans 13 residues.

Worth noting for this clone: One junction end does not reproduce the germline sequence, and a read error may be involved. V gene TRBV7-7 combines with J gene TRBJ2-3; TRBD1 agrees at 7 bases. This CDR3 region has 16 residues. Germline loops: CDR1 SSHAT, CDR2 FNYEAQ (reference sequence). The CDR3 spells CASSPNRGKGTDTQYF. DNA for the CDR3: TGTGCTAGCAGCCCCAACAGGGGTAAGGGCACAGATACGCAGTATTTT.

The chain recombines TRBV12-5 with TRBJ2-2; the D gene is possibly TRBD1 (6 bases). Trimming removed 5 bases from V and 7 bases from J, with 20 bases in between. The length of the CDR3 is 16 residues. Germline V CDR1 and CDR2: LGHNT, FRNRAP. In DNA form, the CDR3 reads TGTGCTAGTGGTCTCTACCTGGGACACGGAGGCGGGGAGCTGTTTTTT. Its translation: CASGLYLGHGGGELFF.

The V gene is TRBV5-1, the J gene TRBJ2-3, with D possibly matching TRBD2 (5 bases). Germline CDR1 SGHRS, CDR2 YFSETQ. This CDR3 comprises 14 residues. The germline V and J ends were trimmed by 5 bases and 1 base, with 11 bases remaining between them. The CDR3 loop reads CASRSLAGTDTQYF. CDR3 DNA: TGCGCCAGCAGGTCCCTAGCAGGCACAGATACGCAGTATTTT.

The chain couples TRBV6-5 to TRBJ1-4; D unresolved. The CDR3 is 15 amino acids. Germline V CDR1 and CDR2: MNHEY, SVGAGI. V was trimmed by 2 bases and J by 8 bases, leaving 15 bases between them. CDR3 nucleotides: TGTGCCAGCAGTTACGATTCGGGGAGGCGGGAAAAACTGTTTTTT. This translates into CASSYDSGRREKLFF.

The chain carries TRBV6-1 and TRBJ2-7, with TRBD2 matching 10 bases. CDR3 length equals 15 residues. The germline CDR1 and CDR2 sequences are MNHNS and SASEGT. V was pared by 7 bases and J by 0 bases, with 6 bases of the junction left unmatched. CDR3 nucleotide sequence: TGTGCCAGCATCGCCCTAGCGGGGGACTCCTACGAGCAGTACTTC. Amino acids: CASIALAGDSYEQYF.

The CDR3 bases are TGTGCCAGTAGTCCATACACAGGGAGCACAGATACGCAGTATTTT. This translates into CASSPYTGSTDTQYF. V usage is TRBV19 and J usage is TRBJ2-3, with D possibly being TRBD1 (6 bases). There are 15 residues in the CDR3. The V end lost 5 bases, the J end lost 0 bases, and 12 bases lay between the germline ends. Per the germline V gene, CDR1 is LNHDA and CDR2 is SQIVND (reference sequence).

The chain carries TRBV4-1 and TRBJ1-2; D perhaps matches TRBD1 (6 bases). The CDR3 covers 14 residues. The V gene lost 0 bases and the J gene lost 4 bases, with 9 bases spanning the gap. The V gene's germline CDR1 is MGHRA and CDR2 YSYEKL. CDR3 region: CASSQDTGSYGYTF. The CDR3 DNA follows: TGCGCCAGCAGCCAAGATACAGGGAGCTATGGCTACACCTTC.

The chain employs TRBV19 and TRBJ1-2; the match to TRBD1 covers 7 bases. Germline V gives CDR1 LNHDA, CDR2 SQIVND (reference sequence). The CDR3 runs 14 residues. V lost 5 bases to trimming and J lost 1 base; unmatched junction nucleotides: 4. The CDR3 nucleotides read TGTGCCAGTAGTGTGGGACAGCGTAACTATGGCTACACCTTC. It translates to CASSVGQRNYGYTF.

This clone showed up just a few times. CDR3 coding DNA: TGTGCCAGCACCCCTACCCAGGGTGCCTCAAAGTCCTACAATGAGCAGTTCTTC. It translates to CASTPTQGASKSYNEQFF. The rearrangement links TRBV28 to TRBJ2-1; possibly TRBD1 for D (5 bases). V gave up 7 bases and J gave up 1 base, with 23 bases separating them. Germline assignment: CDR1 MDHEN and CDR2 SYDVKM. The CDR3 loop spans 18 amino acids.

The chain recombines TRBV6-6 with TRBJ1-3; 8 positions match TRBD1. Germline lookup yields CDR1 MNHNY and CDR2 SVGAGI (reference sequence). After removal of 8 bases from V and 4 bases from J, the junction contained 7 bases not matched to a gene. The CDR3 sequence is 14 residues long. CDR3 DNA: TGTGCCAGCGGCGGACAGGGCTACGGAAACACCATATATTTT. Residues: CASGGQGYGNTIYF.

V gene TRBV10-3 combines with J gene TRBJ2-5; D unresolved. Germline assignment: CDR1 ENHRY and CDR2 SYGVKD. Trimming cost V 0 bases and J 5 bases, with 7 bases left between them. The CDR3 is 13 amino acids. Written as DNA, the CDR3 is TGTGCCATCAGTGAGTCGACTCGGGAGACCCAGTACTTC. This gives the protein CAISESTRETQYF.

The genes are TRBV9 and TRBJ2-1, with TRBD2 matching over 14 bases. The germline CDR1 and CDR2 sequences are SGDLS and YYNGEE. With 3 bases clipped from V and 8 bases from J, the junction kept 10 bases outside the gene matches. This CDR3 region has 17 residues. In nucleotides, the CDR3 is TGTGCCAGCAGCGCTTCCGGGACTAGCGGGAGCAGCGATGAGCAGTTCTTC. Protein product: CASSASGTSGSSDEQFF.

This clone was seen only once. CDR3 in amino acids: CASSYAETHNEQFF. The DNA of the CDR3 is TGTGCCAGCAGTTACGCGGAAACACACAATGAGCAGTTCTTC. V usage is TRBV6-6 and J usage is TRBJ2-1; D is undetermined. CDR1 and CDR2 from the germline V gene are MNHNY and SVGAGI (reference sequence). The V end lost 2 bases, the J end lost 5 bases, and 10 bases lay between the germline ends. The CDR3 has 14 amino acids.

This clone showed up just once. This chain links TRBV7-6 with TRBJ2-2; a possible D gene is TRBD2 (5 bases). The germline CDR1 and CDR2 sequences are SGHVS and FNYEAQ. With 1 base removed from V and 6 bases from J, the gap between germline ends came to 18 bases. The CDR3 has 17 residues. The CDR3 nucleotides are TGTGCCAGCAGCTTAGTCGTGCAAAGTGTCGGGGCCGGGGAGCTGTTTTTT. The encoded protein is CASSLVVQSVGAGELFF.

The genes are TRBV7-8 and TRBJ2-7, with no clear D. This CDR3 has 15 amino acids. V gave up 1 base and J gave up 2 bases, with 12 bases separating them. Germline lookup yields CDR1 SGHVS and CDR2 FQNEAQ. This CDR3 reads CASSLGLPTTYEQYF. CDR3 coding DNA: TGTGCCAGCAGCTTAGGTCTGCCTACTACCTACGAGCAGTACTTC. The entire variable domain, with the rest obtained from reference TRBV7-8 and TRBJ2-7, is as follows: GAGVSQSPRYKVAKRGQDVALRCDPISGHVSLFWYQQALGQGPEFLTYFQNEAQLDKSGLPSDRFFAERPEGSVSTLKIQRTQQEDSAVYLCASSLGLPTTYEQYFGPGTRLTVT.

The J gene is TRBJ2-3, the V gene TRBV5-6; a weak D match, TRBD2 (6 bases). V was clipped by 4 bases and J by 2 bases, with 14 bases between them. This CDR3 comprises 15 residues. Germline V gene lookup returns CDR1 SGHDT and CDR2 YYEEEE. Written as DNA, the CDR3 is TGTGCCAGCAGCCGGACTACTACGTACACAGATACGCAGTATTTT. Translated: CASSRTTTYTDTQYF. Using reference TRBV5-6 and TRBJ2-3 for the parts outside the CDR3, the full variable domain is DAGVTQSPTHLIKTRGQQVTLRCSPKSGHDTVSWYQQALGQGPQFIFQYYEEEERQRGNFPDRFSGHQFPNYSSELNVNALLLGDSALYLCASSRTTTYTDTQYFGPGTRLTVL.

The chain employs TRBV30 and TRBJ1-3; 8 bases line up with TRBD1. Trimming at V came to 3 bases and at J to 7 bases, leaving 8 bases not matched to a gene. The CDR3 consists of 14 residues. Germline CDR1 and CDR2: GTSNPN and SVGIG (reference sequence). CDR3: CAWRPQGVWNTIYF. Written as DNA, the CDR3 is TGTGCCTGGAGACCACAGGGGGTTTGGAACACCATATATTTT.

The chain combines TRBV27 with TRBJ2-3; TRBD1 aligns across 8 bases. The CDR3 length is 16 residues. CDR1 and CDR2 from the germline V gene are MNHEY and SMNVEV (reference sequence). The ends lost 8 bases at V and 2 bases at J; junction bases unmatched: 12. The CDR3 coding sequence is TGTGCCAGCCTCCATCGGACAGGGCGTCCCACAGATACGCAGTATTTT. It codes for CASLHRTGRPTDTQYF.

This clone was counted only a few times. In DNA form, the CDR3 reads TGCAGCGTGATGACAGTGAACTATGGCTACACCTTC. Translation gives CSVMTVNYGYTF. The chain combines TRBV29-1 with TRBJ1-2; D is possibly TRBD1 (5 bases). CDR1 and CDR2 from the germline V gene are SQVTM and ANQGSEA. V gave up 6 bases and J gave up 2 bases, with 10 bases separating them. The CDR3 is made up of 12 amino acids.

CDR3 in DNA: TGCGCCAGCAGCCAAGTTTTGAGGGTATCTGAGACCCAGTACTTC. This encodes CASSQVLRVSETQYF. The chain couples TRBV4-1 to TRBJ2-5; D is possibly TRBD2 (5 bases). Germline lookup yields CDR1 MGHRA and CDR2 YSYEKL. The CDR3 runs to 15 residues. V lost 1 base and J lost 5, with 14 bases in between.